This TCR beta chain was documented in a study of blood T cell repertoires in COVID-19. The wider study: The study drew acute and convalescent COVID-19 samples from the United States, Italy and Spain. T cells, B-cell-depleted T cells, or PBMCs provided the cDNA or gDNA that served as material.

Authors' processing steps: Nucleated cell counts were estimated from reference gene primer amplification. Sequenced by immunoSEQ multiplex PCR; TCRdb stores in-frame clones only, minus some. V, J and clone size are taken as reported in that table, and D and trimming were inferred from the DNA itself. This table has under 55,000 clones, almost 90% appearing once. V was clipped by 0 bases and J by 5 bases, with 11 bases between them. Per the germline V gene, CDR1 is SNHLY and CDR2 is FYNNEI. The CDR3 consists of 15 residues. The chain joins TRBV2 to TRBJ1-5, with D possibly being TRBD1 (5 bases). The specimen sequenced was peripheral blood. The sequence was collected from a human donor in a cohort sampled during active COVID-19. This chain's CDR3 is CASSEAQGGDQPQHF. The CDR3 DNA reads TGTGCCAGCAGTGAAGCCCAGGGTGGGGATCAGCCCCAGCATTTT.